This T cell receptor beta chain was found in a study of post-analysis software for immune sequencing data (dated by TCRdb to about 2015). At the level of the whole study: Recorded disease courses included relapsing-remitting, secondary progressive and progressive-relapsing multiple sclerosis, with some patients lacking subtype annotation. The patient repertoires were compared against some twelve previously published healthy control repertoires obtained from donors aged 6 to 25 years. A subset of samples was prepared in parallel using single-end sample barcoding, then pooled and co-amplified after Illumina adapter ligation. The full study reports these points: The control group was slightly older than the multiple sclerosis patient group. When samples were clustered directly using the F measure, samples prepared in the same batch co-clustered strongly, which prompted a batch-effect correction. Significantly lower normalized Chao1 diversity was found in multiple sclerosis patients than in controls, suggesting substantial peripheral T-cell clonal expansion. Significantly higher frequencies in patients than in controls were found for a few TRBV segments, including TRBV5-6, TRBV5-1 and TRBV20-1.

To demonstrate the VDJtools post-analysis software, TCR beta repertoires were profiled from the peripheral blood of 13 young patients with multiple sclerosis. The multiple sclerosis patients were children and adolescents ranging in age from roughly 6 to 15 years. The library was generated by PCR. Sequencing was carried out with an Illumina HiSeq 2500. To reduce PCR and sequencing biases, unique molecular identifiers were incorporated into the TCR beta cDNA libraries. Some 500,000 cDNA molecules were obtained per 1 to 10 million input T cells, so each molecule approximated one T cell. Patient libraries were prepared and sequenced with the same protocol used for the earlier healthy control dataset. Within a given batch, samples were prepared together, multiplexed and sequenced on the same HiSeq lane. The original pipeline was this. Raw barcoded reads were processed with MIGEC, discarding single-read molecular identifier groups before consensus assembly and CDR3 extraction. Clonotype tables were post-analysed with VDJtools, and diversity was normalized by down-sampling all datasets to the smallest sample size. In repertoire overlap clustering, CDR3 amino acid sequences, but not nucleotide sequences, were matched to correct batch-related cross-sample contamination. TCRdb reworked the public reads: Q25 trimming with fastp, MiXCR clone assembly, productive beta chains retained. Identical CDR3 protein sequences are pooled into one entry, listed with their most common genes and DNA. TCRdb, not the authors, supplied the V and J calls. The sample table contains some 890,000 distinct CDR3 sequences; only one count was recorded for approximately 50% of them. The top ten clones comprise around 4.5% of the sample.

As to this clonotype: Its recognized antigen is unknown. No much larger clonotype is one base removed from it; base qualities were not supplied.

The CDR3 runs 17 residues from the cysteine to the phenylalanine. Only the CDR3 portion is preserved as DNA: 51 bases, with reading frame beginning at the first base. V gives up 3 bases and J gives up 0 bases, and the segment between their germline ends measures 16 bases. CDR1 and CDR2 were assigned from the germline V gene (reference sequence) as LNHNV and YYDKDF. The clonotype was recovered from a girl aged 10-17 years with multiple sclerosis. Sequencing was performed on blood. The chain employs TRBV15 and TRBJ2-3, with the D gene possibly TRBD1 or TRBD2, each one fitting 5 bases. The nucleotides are TGTGCCACCAGCAGTTCCTCTCGAGGGGTCAGCACAGATACGCAGTATTTT. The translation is CATSSSSRGVSTDTQYF.